This T cell receptor (beta chain) emerged from a study of T-cell reconstitution after alpha-beta-depleted transplantation in children. Only a few counts were recorded for this clonotype. No antigen is known for it. This CDR3 region has 13 residues. Trimming pared 1 base from V and 6 bases from J, leaving 11 bases between. CDR1 is DFQATT and CDR2 is SNEGSKA in the germline V gene (reference sequence). Overall study results and limits: Approximately two months post-transplant, alpha-beta T cells reportedly originated from several hundred expanded graft clones.

Preparation of the TCRbeta library was carried out with unique molecular identifiers. Using its own MiXCR run on the PCR reads, TCRdb lists one record per CDR3 protein. The sample lists about 120,000 distinct CDR3 sequences, 23% occurring once. The sequencing used PBMCs, mostly from graft donor cells, collected 180 days after TCRalphabeta/CD19-depleted stem cell transplant. V usage is TRBV20-1 and J usage is TRBJ2-3, with D uncertain. The TCR sequence derives from a male patient aged 2 to 10 who had a stem cell transplant for chronic granulomatous disease, so the T cells may come from the graft donor. The CDR3 here is CSARGPSVDTQYF. The CDR3 coding sequence is TGCAGTGCTAGAGGACCCTCTGTCGATACGCAGTATTTT.